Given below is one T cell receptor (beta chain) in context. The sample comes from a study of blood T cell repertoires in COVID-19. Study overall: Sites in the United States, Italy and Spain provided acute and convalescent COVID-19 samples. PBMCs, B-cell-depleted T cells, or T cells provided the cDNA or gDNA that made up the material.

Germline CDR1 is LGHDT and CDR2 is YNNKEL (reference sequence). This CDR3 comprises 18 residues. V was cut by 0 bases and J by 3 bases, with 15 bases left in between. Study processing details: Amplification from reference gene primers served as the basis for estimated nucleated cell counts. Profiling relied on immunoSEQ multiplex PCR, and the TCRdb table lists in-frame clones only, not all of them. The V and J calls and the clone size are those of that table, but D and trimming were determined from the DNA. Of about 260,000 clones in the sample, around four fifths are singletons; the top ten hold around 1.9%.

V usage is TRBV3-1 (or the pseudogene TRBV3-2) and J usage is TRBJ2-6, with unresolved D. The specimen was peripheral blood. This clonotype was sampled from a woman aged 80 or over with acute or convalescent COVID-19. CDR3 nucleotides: TGTGCCAGCAGCCAAGATAAGATGGGCGCATTTGGGGCCAACGTCCTGACTTTC. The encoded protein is CASSQDKMGAFGANVLTF.